This T cell receptor (beta chain) emerged from a study of blood T cells in healthy people across ages. Per germline, CDR1 MNHEY and CDR2 SVGAGI. This CDR3 region has 14 residues. Trimming took 6 bases from V and 2 from J, leaving 13 bases between them. This clonotype was counted only a few times. Through a sample-barcoded 5' primer and a J-beta primer mix, a second PCR was run for about 6 to 11 cycles. One entry per CDR3 protein, called by TCRdb with MiXCR from the 5' RACE reads. The sample lists 800,000 to 1,300,000 distinct CDR3 sequences; 20% to 25% were seen once. Separately, the same data were catalogued under a study of T cells of mothers and their children.

This chain uses TRBV6-5 with TRBJ1-1; tentatively, D is TRBD1 (6 bases). The sequence came from a girl aged 2 to 9 in good health. Sequencing was done on a sample of blood. The DNA of the CDR3 is TGTGCCAGCAGGTCTACCGGGACAAACACTGAAGCTTTCTTT. Translation: CASRSTGTNTEAFF.